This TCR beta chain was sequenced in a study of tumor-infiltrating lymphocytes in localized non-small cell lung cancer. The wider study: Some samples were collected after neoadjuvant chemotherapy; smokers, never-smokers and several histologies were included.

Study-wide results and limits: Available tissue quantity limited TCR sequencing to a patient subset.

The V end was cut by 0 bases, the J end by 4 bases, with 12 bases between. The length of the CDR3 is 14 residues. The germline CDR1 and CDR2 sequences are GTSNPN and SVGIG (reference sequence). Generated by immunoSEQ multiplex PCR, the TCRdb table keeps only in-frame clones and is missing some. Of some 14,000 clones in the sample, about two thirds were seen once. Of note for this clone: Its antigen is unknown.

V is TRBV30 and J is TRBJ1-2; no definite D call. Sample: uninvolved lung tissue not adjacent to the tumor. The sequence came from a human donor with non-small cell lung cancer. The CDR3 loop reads CAWSVRVSSYGYTF. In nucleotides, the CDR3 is TGTGCCTGGAGTGTACGGGTCAGCTCCTATGGCTACACCTTC. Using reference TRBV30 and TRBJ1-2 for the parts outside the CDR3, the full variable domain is SQTIHQWPATLVQPVGSPLSLECTVEGTSNPNLYWYRQAAGRGLQLLFYSVGIGQISSEVPQNLSASRPQDRQFILSSKKLLLSDSGFYLCAWSVRVSSYGYTFGSGTRLTVV.